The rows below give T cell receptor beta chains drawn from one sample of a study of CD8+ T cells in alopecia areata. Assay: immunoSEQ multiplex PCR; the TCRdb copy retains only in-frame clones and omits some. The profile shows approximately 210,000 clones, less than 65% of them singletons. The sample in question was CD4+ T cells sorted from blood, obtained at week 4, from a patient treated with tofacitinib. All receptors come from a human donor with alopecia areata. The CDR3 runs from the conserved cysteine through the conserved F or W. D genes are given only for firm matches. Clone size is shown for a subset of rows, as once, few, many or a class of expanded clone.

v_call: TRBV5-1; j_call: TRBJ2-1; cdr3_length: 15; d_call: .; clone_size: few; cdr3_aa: CASSEQASSYNEQFF; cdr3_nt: TGCGCCAGCAGCGAACAGGCGAGCTCCTACAATGAGCAGTTCTTC
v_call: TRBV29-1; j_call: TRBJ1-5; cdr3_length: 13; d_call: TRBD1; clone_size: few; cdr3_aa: CSVGEGARQPQHF; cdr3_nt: TGCAGCGTTGGGGAGGGGGCCCGGCAGCCCCAGCATTTT
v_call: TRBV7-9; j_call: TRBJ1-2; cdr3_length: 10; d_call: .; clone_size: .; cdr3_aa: CASSPNGYTF; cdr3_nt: TGTGCCAGCAGCCCTAATGGCTACACCTTC
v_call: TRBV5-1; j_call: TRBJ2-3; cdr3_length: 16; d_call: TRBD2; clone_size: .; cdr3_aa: CASSLEGTSGSDTQYF; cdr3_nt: TGCGCCAGCAGCTTGGAAGGGACTAGCGGGTCAGATACGCAGTATTTT
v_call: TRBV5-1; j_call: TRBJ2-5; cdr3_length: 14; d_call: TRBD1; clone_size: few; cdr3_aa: CASSIRQGPETQYF; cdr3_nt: TGCGCCAGCAGCATACGACAGGGGCCGGAGACCCAGTACTTC
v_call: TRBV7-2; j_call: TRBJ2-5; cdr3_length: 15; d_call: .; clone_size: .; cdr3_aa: CASSSLGGGRETQYF; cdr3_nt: TGTGCCAGCAGCTCATTAGGGGGGGGCCGAGAGACCCAGTACTTC
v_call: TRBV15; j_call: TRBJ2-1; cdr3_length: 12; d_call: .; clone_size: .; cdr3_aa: CATSSGTPGQFF; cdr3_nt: TGTGCCACCAGTTCGGGGACCCCCGGGCAGTTCTTC
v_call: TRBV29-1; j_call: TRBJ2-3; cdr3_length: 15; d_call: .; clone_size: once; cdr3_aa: CSARGQLPSTDTQYF; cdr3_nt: TGCAGCGCCCGTGGACAGCTTCCTAGCACAGATACGCAGTATTTT
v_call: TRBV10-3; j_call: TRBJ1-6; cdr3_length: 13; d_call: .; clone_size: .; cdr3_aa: CAISEWLGSPLHF; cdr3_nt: TGTGCCATCAGTGAATGGCTGGGTTCACCCCTCCACTTT
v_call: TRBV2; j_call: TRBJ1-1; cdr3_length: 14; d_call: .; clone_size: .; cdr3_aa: CASSPDRWNTEAFF; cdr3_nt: TGTGCCAGCAGTCCGGACCGTTGGAACACTGAAGCTTTCTTT
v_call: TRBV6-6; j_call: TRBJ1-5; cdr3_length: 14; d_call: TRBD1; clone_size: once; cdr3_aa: CASSPGQGSQPQHF; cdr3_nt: TGTGCCAGCAGTCCAGGACAGGGGAGCCAGCCCCAGCATTTT
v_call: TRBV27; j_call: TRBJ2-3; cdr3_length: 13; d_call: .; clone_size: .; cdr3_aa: CASHGQITDTQYF; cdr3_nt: TGTGCCAGCCACGGACAAATCACAGATACGCAGTATTTT
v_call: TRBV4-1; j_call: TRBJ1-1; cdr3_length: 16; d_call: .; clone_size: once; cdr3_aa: CASSPIGRQMNTEAFF; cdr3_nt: TGCGCCAGCAGCCCCATAGGACGACAGATGAACACTGAAGCTTTCTTT
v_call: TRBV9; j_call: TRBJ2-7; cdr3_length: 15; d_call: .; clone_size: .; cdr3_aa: CASSVGLVNTYEQYF; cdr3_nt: TGTGCCAGCAGCGTAGGGTTAGTTAACACCTACGAGCAGTACTTC
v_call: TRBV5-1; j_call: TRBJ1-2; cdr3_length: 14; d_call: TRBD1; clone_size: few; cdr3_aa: CASSYNDRVYGYTF; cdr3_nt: TGCGCCAGCAGCTACAACGACAGGGTCTATGGCTACACCTTC
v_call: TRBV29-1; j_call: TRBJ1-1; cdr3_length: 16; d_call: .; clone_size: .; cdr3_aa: CSVVHIPGHGYTEAFF; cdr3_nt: TGCAGCGTCGTACATATTCCGGGACACGGATACACTGAAGCTTTCTTT
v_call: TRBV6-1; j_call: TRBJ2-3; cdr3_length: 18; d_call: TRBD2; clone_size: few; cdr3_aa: CASSEGLAYEGNTDTQYF; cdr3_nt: TGTGCCAGCAGTGAAGGACTAGCTTATGAAGGGAACACAGATACGCAGTATTTT
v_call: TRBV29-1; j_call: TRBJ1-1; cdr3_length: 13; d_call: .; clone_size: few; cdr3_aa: CSVEGAMGTEAFF; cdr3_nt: TGCAGCGTTGAAGGGGCGATGGGCACTGAAGCTTTCTTT
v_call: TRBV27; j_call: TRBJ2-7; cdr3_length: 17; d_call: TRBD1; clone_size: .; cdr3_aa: CASSIVPLDRGVSGQYF; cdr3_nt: TGTGCCAGCAGTATAGTGCCACTCGACAGGGGGGTTTCGGGGCAGTACTTC
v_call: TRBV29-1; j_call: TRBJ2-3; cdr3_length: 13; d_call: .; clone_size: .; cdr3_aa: CSVDGGLTDTQYF; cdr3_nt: TGCAGCGTTGACGGGGGCCTCACAGATACGCAGTATTTT
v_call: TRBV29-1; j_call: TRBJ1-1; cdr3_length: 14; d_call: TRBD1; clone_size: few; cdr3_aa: CSARRQGPANEAFF; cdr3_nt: TGCAGCGCCCGTAGACAGGGACCCGCGAATGAAGCTTTCTTT
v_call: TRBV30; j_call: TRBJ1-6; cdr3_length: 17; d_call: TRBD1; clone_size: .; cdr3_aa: CAWSVVQGATYNSPLHF; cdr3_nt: TGTGCCTGGAGTGTGGTACAGGGGGCAACCTATAATTCACCCCTCCACTTT
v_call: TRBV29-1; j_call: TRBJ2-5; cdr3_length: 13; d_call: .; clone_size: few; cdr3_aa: CSVERGAHETQYF; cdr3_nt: TGCAGCGTTGAAAGGGGGGCGCATGAGACCCAGTACTTC
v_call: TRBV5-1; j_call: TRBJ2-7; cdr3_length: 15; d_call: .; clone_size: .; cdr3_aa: CASSSQGPPSYEQYF; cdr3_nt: TGCGCCAGCAGCTCCCAGGGCCCACCCTCCTACGAGCAGTACTTC
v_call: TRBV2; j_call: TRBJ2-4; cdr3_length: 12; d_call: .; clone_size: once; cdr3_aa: CASGASKNIQYF; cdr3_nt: TGTGCCAGCGGGGCCTCCAAAAACATTCAGTACTTC
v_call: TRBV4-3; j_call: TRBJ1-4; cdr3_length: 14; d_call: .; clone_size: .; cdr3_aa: CASSQNTGGEKLFF; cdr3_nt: TGCGCCAGCAGCCAAAATACCGGGGGGGAAAAACTGTTTTTT
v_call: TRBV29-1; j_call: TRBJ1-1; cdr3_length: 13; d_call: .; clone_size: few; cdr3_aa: CSVDRGQNTEAFF; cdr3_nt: TGCAGCGTTGACAGAGGTCAGAACACTGAAGCTTTCTTT
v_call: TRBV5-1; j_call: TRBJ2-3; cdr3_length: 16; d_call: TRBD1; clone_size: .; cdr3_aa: CASSIAGTGVADTQYF; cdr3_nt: TGCGCCAGCAGCATAGCCGGGACAGGGGTGGCAGATACGCAGTATTTT
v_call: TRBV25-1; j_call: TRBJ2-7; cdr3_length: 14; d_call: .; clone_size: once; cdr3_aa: CASSETARSYEQYF; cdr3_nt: TGTGCCAGCAGTGAGACAGCCCGTTCCTACGAGCAGTACTTC
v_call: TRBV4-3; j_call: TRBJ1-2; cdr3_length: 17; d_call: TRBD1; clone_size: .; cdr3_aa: CASSHMGTEHPSYGYTF; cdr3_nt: TGCGCCAGCAGCCATATGGGGACAGAACATCCAAGCTATGGCTACACCTTC
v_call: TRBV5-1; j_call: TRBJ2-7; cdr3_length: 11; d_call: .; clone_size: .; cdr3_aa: CASSLEGEQYF; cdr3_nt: TGCGCCAGCAGCTTGGAGGGAGAGCAGTACTTC
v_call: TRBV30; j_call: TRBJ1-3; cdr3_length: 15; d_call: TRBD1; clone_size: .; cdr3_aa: CAWRSTGNSGNTIYF; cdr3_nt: TGTGCCTGGAGATCGACAGGGAACTCTGGAAACACCATATATTTT
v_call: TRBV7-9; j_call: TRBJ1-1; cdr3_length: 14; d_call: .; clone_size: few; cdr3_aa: CASSPNLADTEAFF; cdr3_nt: TGTGCCAGCAGCCCGAATTTGGCGGACACTGAAGCTTTCTTT
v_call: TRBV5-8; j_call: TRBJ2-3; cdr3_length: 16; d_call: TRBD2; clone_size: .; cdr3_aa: CASSSWLGGTVDTQYF; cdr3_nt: TGTGCCAGCAGCTCCTGGCTCGGGGGGACGGTAGATACGCAGTATTTT
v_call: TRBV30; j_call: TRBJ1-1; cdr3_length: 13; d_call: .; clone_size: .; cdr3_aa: CAWSVQGDTEAFF; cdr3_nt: TGTGCCTGGAGTGTACAAGGGGATACTGAAGCTTTCTTT
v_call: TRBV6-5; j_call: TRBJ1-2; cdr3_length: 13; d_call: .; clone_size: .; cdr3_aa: CASSEAVDYGYTF; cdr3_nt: TGTGCCAGCAGTGAAGCGGTGGACTATGGCTACACCTTC
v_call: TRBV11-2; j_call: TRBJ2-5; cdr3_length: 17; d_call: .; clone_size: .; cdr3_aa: CASSLDWEGATQETQYF; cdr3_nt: TGTGCCAGCAGCTTAGATTGGGAGGGGGCTACCCAAGAGACCCAGTACTTC
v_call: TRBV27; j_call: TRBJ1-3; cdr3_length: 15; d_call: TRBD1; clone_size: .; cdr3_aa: CASHAQGARGNTIYF; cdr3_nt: TGTGCCAGCCACGCACAGGGGGCGCGAGGAAACACCATATATTTT
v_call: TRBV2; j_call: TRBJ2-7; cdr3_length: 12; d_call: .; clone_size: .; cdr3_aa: CASSETGNEQYF; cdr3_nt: TGTGCCAGCAGTGAAACGGGGAACGAGCAGTACTTC
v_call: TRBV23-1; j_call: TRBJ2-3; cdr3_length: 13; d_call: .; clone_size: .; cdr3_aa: CASSRSYIDTQYF; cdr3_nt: TGCGCCAGCAGTCGCAGTTACATCGATACGCAGTATTTT
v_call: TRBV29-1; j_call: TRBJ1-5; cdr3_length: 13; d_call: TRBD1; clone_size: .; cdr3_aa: CSVGTGSNQPQHF; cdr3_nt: TGCAGCGTCGGGACAGGGAGCAATCAGCCCCAGCATTTT
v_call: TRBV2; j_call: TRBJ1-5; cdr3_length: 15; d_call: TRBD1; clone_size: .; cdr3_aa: CASSGNRGSNQPQHF; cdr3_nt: TGTGCCAGCAGCGGGAACAGGGGGAGCAATCAGCCCCAGCATTTT